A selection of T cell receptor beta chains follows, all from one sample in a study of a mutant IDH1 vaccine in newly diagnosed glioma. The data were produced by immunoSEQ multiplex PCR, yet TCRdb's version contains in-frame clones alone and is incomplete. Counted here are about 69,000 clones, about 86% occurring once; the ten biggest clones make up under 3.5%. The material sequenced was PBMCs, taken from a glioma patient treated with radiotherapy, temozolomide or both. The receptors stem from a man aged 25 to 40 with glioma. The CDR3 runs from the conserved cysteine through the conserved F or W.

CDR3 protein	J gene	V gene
CASSLVSGLAYEQYF	TRBJ2-7	TRBV7-9
CASSLAPANYGYTF	TRBJ1-2	TRBV7-9
CASSPGTIRTDTQYF	TRBJ2-3	TRBV5-1
CAGSGAYNQPQHF	TRBJ1-5	TRBV6-1
CASSIQGTHSNQPQHF	TRBJ1-5	TRBV19
CASRIMGVGQPQHF	TRBJ1-5	TRBV6-1
CASTWNYGYTF	TRBJ1-2	TRBV6-1
CASSPGLAGGHLDTQYF	TRBJ2-3	TRBV9
CASSFGHPNQPQHF	TRBJ1-5	TRBV7-9
CASSTQGARLQPQHF	TRBJ1-5	TRBV19
CASSDTRGGPGLNSPLHF	TRBJ1-6	TRBV2
CASSGPHEQYF	.	TRBV7-9
CASSGGTSGGAGELFF	TRBJ2-2	TRBV7-7
CASSEFGTGKVYTEAFF	TRBJ1-1	TRBV6-1
CASSASPTGLNTEAFF	TRBJ1-1	TRBV9
CASSQTVHNQPQHF	TRBJ1-5	TRBV7-9
CASSPPSLAGELFF	TRBJ2-2	TRBV11-2
CASSLRGTYGYTF	TRBJ1-2	TRBV7-2
CASSFGRGRSTEAFF	TRBJ1-1	TRBV28
CASSLSAGRETQYF	TRBJ2-5	TRBV7-2
CASSLLGGGPAGELFF	TRBJ2-2	TRBV5-6
CASSPRRTTNEKLFF	TRBJ1-4	TRBV7-8
CASSSGGELYEQYF	TRBJ2-7	TRBV5-5
CASSLGRGPYQPQHF	TRBJ1-5	TRBV27
CASSAGTGLNEQYF	.	TRBV5-4
CASSPQGSDTQYF	TRBJ2-3	TRBV7-9
CASSSPYQIQETQYF	TRBJ2-5	TRBV7-2
CASSLRRNTEAFF	TRBJ1-1	TRBV13
CATSRGTGGRNQPQHF	TRBJ1-5	TRBV15
CASSIDPGQVDYTF	TRBJ1-2	TRBV19
CASSPRPDGTQYF	TRBJ2-5	TRBV5-6
CASNVQEWTGGADGYTF	TRBJ1-2	TRBV13
CASSWGTGPLNTEAFF	TRBJ1-1	TRBV11-2
CSVEGQGIEQYF	TRBJ2-7	TRBV29-1
CASSTLGLATPTINPKGSYF	TRBJ2-3	TRBV5-1
CAAGERGYTF	TRBJ1-2	TRBV6-6
CASSLYSVTYEQYF	TRBJ2-7	TRBV7-9
CASSPRRGRYEQYF	TRBJ2-7	TRBV19
CASSFLLNSGGRGDEQFF	TRBJ2-1	TRBV11-2
CASSLAGIRDTIYEQYF	TRBJ2-7	TRBV7-9
CAIRDRREGYTF	TRBJ1-2	TRBV10-3
CASRASPGESETQYF	TRBJ2-5	TRBV2
CASSNTGENTEAFF	TRBJ1-1	TRBV2
CARSPRSSGGNNEQFF	TRBJ2-1	TRBV7-9
CASSLEYGATEAFF	TRBJ1-1	TRBV7-9
CASSSPSGGGQTGELFF	TRBJ2-2	TRBV5-1
CASSPEGGAYQPQHF	TRBJ1-5	TRBV9
CASSKGVIQETQYF	TRBJ2-5	TRBV4-1
CASSLRQGKSEQYF	TRBJ2-7	TRBV13
CSAVTWFEAFF	TRBJ1-1	TRBV20-1
CAWSVPSSGGETQYF	TRBJ2-5	TRBV30
CATSHTGSNSPLHF	TRBJ1-6	TRBV15
CASSQDRGLTGELFF	TRBJ2-2	TRBV18